The 8 T cell receptor beta chains below come from one sample, sequenced in a study of T cell repertoires in cytomegalovirus infection. TCRdb reprocessed the reads via MiXCR and lists one record per CDR3 protein. Among approximately 130,000 distinct CDR3 sequences, 7.5% to 9% were seen once, and the ten largest hold over 9%. Sequencing input: PBMCs. Receptor source: a human donor in good health (CMV status not recorded). Some clones in this sample may be carry-over from other donors' samples.

The chain joins TRBV28 to TRBJ2-4; D unresolved. V was trimmed by 6 bases and J by 0 bases, leaving 9 bases between them. The germline gives CDR1 MDHEN, CDR2 SYDVKM. The CDR3 contains 14 residues. DNA of the CDR3: TGTGCCAGCAGCCCTCCCCTAGCCAAAAACATTCAGTACTTC. Translating gives CASSPPLAKNIQYF.

In regard to this clonotype: A much larger clone differs by one base, so this may be a read error. The chain employs TRBV3-1 and TRBJ2-3, with D unclear. The CDR3 runs 15 residues. CDR1 LGHDT and CDR2 YNNKEL come from the germline V gene (reference sequence). Trimming shortened V by 1 base and J by 5 bases, and 13 bases separated the two germline ends. CDR3 bases: TGTGCCAGCAGCCAAGTTGGTGTGGCCATAGATACGCAGTATTTT. It is translated as CASSQVGVAIDTQYF.

This clonotype was seen ten or more times. The genes are TRBV28 and TRBJ2-7; D is unresolved. Germline values: CDR1 MDHEN, CDR2 SYDVKM. V was cut by 6 bases and J by 2 bases, with 14 bases left in between. This CDR3 spans 14 amino acids. As DNA, the CDR3 is TGTGCCAGCAGCCCGGACGGGCCGACCTACGAGCAGTACTTC. Amino acid sequence: CASSPDGPTYEQYF. Together with reference TRBV28 and TRBJ2-7, the CDR3 gives the full variable domain: DVKVTQSSRYLVKRTGEKVFLECVQDMDHENMFWYRQDPGLGLRLIYFSYDVKMKEKGDIPEGYSVSREKKERFSLILESASTNQTSMYLCASSPDGPTYEQYFGPGTRLTVT.

There are many counts of this clonotype. This chain links TRBV28 with TRBJ2-7; D might be TRBD1 (5 bases). The CDR3 covers 16 residues. V was cut by 7 bases and J by 2 bases, with 21 bases left in between. The germline V gene encodes CDR1 MDHEN and CDR2 SYDVKM. CDR3 DNA sequence: TGTGCCAGCACCGAACTGGGCAGGGATGGGACCTACGAGCAGTACTTC. Protein product: CASTELGRDGTYEQYF.

This chain connects TRBV9 to TRBJ2-1; D might be TRBD2 (8 bases). The CDR3 is 15 amino acids. V was clipped by 4 bases and J by 9 bases, with 20 bases between them. Germline V gene data show CDR1 as SGDLS and CDR2 as YYNGEE. The CDR3: CASSLAGGGGSEQFF. In DNA form, the CDR3 reads TGTGCCAGCAGCCTAGCGGGCGGAGGGGGCAGTGAGCAGTTCTTC.

In its sample, this clonotype was seen a few times. The chain combines TRBV5-1 with TRBJ1-1; tentatively, D is TRBD1 (5 bases). V was clipped by 4 bases and J by 2 bases, with 12 bases between them. Per the germline V gene, CDR1 is SGHRS and CDR2 is YFSETQ. This CDR3 comprises 14 residues. Written as DNA, the CDR3 is TGCGCCAGCAGCAGAGGGGACTTTAACACTGAAGCTTTCTTT. Its protein product is CASSRGDFNTEAFF. Together with reference TRBV5-1 and TRBJ1-1, the CDR3 gives the full variable domain: KAGVTQTPRYLIKTRGQQVTLSCSPISGHRSVSWYQQTPGQGLQFLFEYFSETQRNKGNFPGRFSGRQFSNSRSEMNVSTLELGDSALYLCASSRGDFNTEAFFGQGTRLTVV.

This clonotype occurred many times. The V call is TRBV28, the J call TRBJ1-3; D unclear. CDR3 length equals 15 residues. The V end was cut by 5 bases, the J end by 0 bases, with 11 bases between. Germline V gene lookup returns CDR1 MDHEN and CDR2 SYDVKM. The CDR3 DNA follows: TGTGCCAGCAGTCCGAGACTCCCCTCTGGAAACACCATATATTTT. Translated: CASSPRLPSGNTIYF. Looking up the rest from reference TRBV28 and TRBJ1-3 gives the full variable domain: DVKVTQSSRYLVKRTGEKVFLECVQDMDHENMFWYRQDPGLGLRLIYFSYDVKMKEKGDIPEGYSVSREKKERFSLILESASTNQTSMYLCASSPRLPSGNTIYFGEGSWLTVV.

This clonotype was detected ten times or more. The chain combines TRBV19 with TRBJ1-5; no definite D call. Trimming stripped 8 bases from V and 1 base from J, with 9 bases between. Germline V gene lookup returns CDR1 LNHDA and CDR2 SQIVND (reference sequence). The CDR3 totals 13 residues. The CDR3 DNA reads TGTGCCAGTGCAGACACCAGCAATCAGCCCCAGCATTTT. It codes for CASADTSNQPQHF.